These 20 T cell receptor beta chains originate from one sample sequenced in a study of cytomegalovirus exposure and HLA in healthy donors. 13 Jbeta primers and 60 Vbeta primers were used for the PCR. Sequenced by immunoSEQ multiplex PCR; TCRdb stores in-frame clones only, minus some. Found here are 90,000 to 110,000 clones, just over 75% of them singletons; the top ten hold 7% to 10%. The sample taken for sequencing was PBMCs. Receptor source: a man aged 40-49 years in good health and CMV-seropositive.

This clone was observed a few times. The chain uses TRBV27 and TRBJ2-2; 11 bases are a match to TRBD2. The V gene's germline CDR1 is MNHEY and CDR2 SMNVEV (reference sequence). J lost 7 bases, V lost 7 bases, and 14 bases had no gene match. The CDR3 sequence is 17 residues long. This chain's CDR3 is CASKSSGRAEGGGELFF. CDR3 in DNA: TGTGCCAGCAAGAGTAGCGGGAGGGCCGAAGGTGGCGGGGAGCTGTTTTTT.

The chain has TRBV19 and TRBJ1-2; D is possibly TRBD1 (6 bases). The CDR3 spans 14 residues. The germline V gene encodes CDR1 LNHDA and CDR2 SQIVND (reference sequence). With 2 bases removed from V and 4 bases from J, the gap between germline ends came to 11 bases. CDR3 DNA sequence: TGTGCCAGTAGTATAAGAGGACAGATCTATGGCTACACCTTC. It specifies CASSIRGQIYGYTF.

The CDR3 DNA reads TGTGCCTGGGGAGGGACAGGGAACTCTAACTATGGCTACACCTTC. This codes for CAWGGTGNSNYGYTF. The chain combines TRBV30 with TRBJ1-2; 9 bases line up with TRBD1. J lost 0 bases, V lost 5 bases, and 7 bases had no gene match. CDR1 is GTSNPN, CDR2 SVGIG, per germline (reference sequence). CDR3 length equals 15 residues.

CDR3 sequence reads: CASSPTGGKKLFF. For the CDR3, the DNA is TGTGCCAGTAGTCCTACAGGGGGGAAAAAACTGTTTTTT. The V gene is TRBV19, the J gene TRBJ1-4; 8 nucleotides align to TRBD1. Looked up from germline, CDR1 is LNHDA and CDR2 is SQIVND (reference sequence). This CDR3 is 13 amino acids long. Losses at the gene ends were 5 bases for V and 9 bases for J; bases not matched to a gene: 5.

The chain couples TRBV6-5 to TRBJ2-7; D may be TRBD1 (6 bases). Germline CDR1 and CDR2: MNHEY and SVGAGI. The CDR3 has 13 residues. V lost 5 bases to trimming and J lost 1 base, with 9 bases between them. CDR3 bases: TGTGCCAGCAGTCAGACAGGTTCCTACGAGCAGTACTTC. It encodes CASSQTGSYEQYF.

This chain connects TRBV19 to TRBJ2-4, with 9 bases identical to TRBD2. The CDR3 is 20 amino acids. V dropped 5 bases and J dropped 1; count of bases not matched to a gene: 18. Germline values: CDR1 LNHDA, CDR2 SQIVND (reference sequence). Here the CDR3 DNA reads TGTGCCAGTAGTTGGGCTAGCGGGGATCCGAGGGCATATGCCAAAAACATTCAGTACTTC. Translating it yields CASSWASGDPRAYAKNIQYF.

The V call is TRBV9, the J call TRBJ2-1, with TRBD1 matching 7 bases. Per the germline V gene, CDR1 is SGDLS and CDR2 is YYNGEE. Trimming at V came to 0 bases and at J to 8 bases, leaving 14 bases not matched to a gene. The length of the CDR3 is 17 residues. CDR3 sequence reads: CASSVGVGTVGVDEQFF. The CDR3 nucleotides are TGTGCCAGCAGCGTAGGGGTGGGGACAGTGGGGGTGGATGAGCAGTTCTTC.

A few counts support this clone. This rearrangement joins TRBV6-1 to TRBJ2-3; no clear D gene. The CDR3 is made up of 11 amino acids. V lost 8 bases and J lost 6, with 9 bases in between. Germline V CDR1 and CDR2: MNHNS, SASEGT. This chain's CDR3 is CASRGVDTQYF. DNA of the CDR3: TGTGCCAGCCGAGGAGTGGATACGCAGTATTTT.

V usage is TRBV5-4 and J usage is TRBJ2-7; TRBD2 matches 12 bases. Germline CDR1 is SGHNT and CDR2 is YYREEE (reference sequence). The CDR3 has 15 residues. Trimming took 4 bases from V and 6 from J; bases not matched to a gene: 8. CDR3 region: CASSPTSGRPSEQYF. CDR3 DNA sequence: TGTGCCAGCAGCCCCACTAGCGGGAGGCCGTCCGAGCAGTACTTC.

The chain is built from TRBV5-1 and TRBJ2-3, with 9 bases fitting TRBD1. Germline V CDR1 and CDR2: SGHRS, YFSETQ. With V trimmed by 3 bases and J by 3 bases, 5 bases remained unmatched. The CDR3 is made up of 15 amino acids. CDR3: CASSSGQGITDTQYF. Written as DNA, the CDR3 is TGCGCCAGCAGCTCAGGACAGGGGATAACAGATACGCAGTATTTT. The full variable domain, rest sourced from reference TRBV5-1 and TRBJ2-3, is KAGVTQTPRYLIKTRGQQVTLSCSPISGHRSVSWYQQTPGQGLQFLFEYFSETQRNKGNFPGRFSGRQFSNSRSEMNVSTLELGDSALYLCASSSGQGITDTQYFGPGTRLTVL.

This clone was seen a few times. The V and J genes are TRBV7-3 and TRBJ1-1; perhaps TRBD1 as D (5 bases). This CDR3 comprises 15 residues. Germline V gene lookup returns CDR1 SGHTA and CDR2 FQGTGA. Trimming left V 2 bases short and J 4 bases short, with 14 bases between. CDR3 coding DNA: TGTGCCAGCAGCTTAGGTGGGGGGATGGTCACTGAAGCTTTCTTT. This encodes CASSLGGGMVTEAFF.

This chain connects TRBV7-9 to TRBJ2-7; the match to TRBD1 covers 8 bases. Germline V gene sequence: CDR1 SEHNR, CDR2 FQNEAQ (reference sequence). V dropped 5 bases and J dropped 2; count of bases not matched to a gene: 14. The CDR3 consists of 17 residues. This CDR3 is CASSLHRTTGAPYEQYF. DNA for the CDR3: TGTGCCAGCAGCCTCCATCGAACGACAGGGGCCCCCTACGAGCAGTACTTC.

The chain recombines TRBV5-5 with TRBJ1-2; D unclear. Germline V gene data show CDR1 as SGHKS and CDR2 as YYEKEE (reference sequence). This CDR3 has 12 amino acids. Trimming left V 4 bases short and J 6 bases short, with 10 bases between. The CDR3 sequence: CASSPGGDGYTF. The CDR3, as DNA: TGTGCCAGCAGCCCCGGCGGGGATGGCTACACCTTC.

This clone came up a few times. This chain uses TRBV29-1 with TRBJ2-5, with 7 bases identical to TRBD2. Germline values: CDR1 SQVTM, CDR2 ANQGSEA. V gave up 5 bases and J gave up 1 base; unmatched junction bases: 7. The CDR3 consists of 14 residues. This chain's CDR3 is CSVRLAASQETQYF. The CDR3 DNA sequence: TGCAGCGTTCGGCTAGCGGCCTCCCAAGAGACCCAGTACTTC.

The chain uses TRBV6-5 and TRBJ2-7; tentative D call: TRBD2 (5 bases). Trimming removed 6 bases at V and 6 bases at J, with 15 bases between. There are 13 residues in the CDR3. Germline V CDR1 and CDR2: MNHEY, SVGAGI. The CDR3, as DNA: TGTGCCAGCAGCCCCCCAACGGGGTTCGAGCAGTACTTC. This gives the protein CASSPPTGFEQYF.

V gene TRBV6-6 combines with J gene TRBJ2-4; D possibly corresponds to TRBD1 (7 bases). This CDR3 is built from 15 residues. Per germline, CDR1 MNHNY and CDR2 SVGAGI (reference sequence). The V end was cut by 0 bases, the J end by 12 bases, with 18 bases between. CDR3 protein: CASSYSSDRRDSQYF. Here the CDR3 DNA reads TGTGCCAGCAGTTACTCGAGCGACAGGAGGGACAGTCAGTACTTC.

The gene calls are TRBV4-1 and TRBJ2-7, with D uncertain. Trimming pared 2 bases from V and 1 base from J, leaving 12 bases between. The CDR3 contains 15 residues. CDR1 and CDR2 from the germline V gene are MGHRA and YSYEKL. The DNA of the CDR3 is TGCGCCAGCAGCCAACTCGTGACAATTTCCTACGAGCAGTACTTC. Protein: CASSQLVTISYEQYF.

This sequence joins TRBV7-2 and TRBJ2-1; 12 positions agree with TRBD2. The CDR3 sequence is 15 residues long. Losses at the gene ends were 5 bases for V and 6 bases for J; bases not matched to a gene: 5. The germline gives CDR1 SGHTA, CDR2 FQGNSA. The CDR3 reads CASSPLAGGLNEQFF. The CDR3 region has the DNA TGTGCCAGCAGCCCACTAGCGGGGGGCCTCAATGAGCAGTTCTTC.

The chain combines TRBV27 with TRBJ2-7, with 10 bases fitting TRBD1. This CDR3 contains 15 residues. Germline V CDR1 and CDR2: MNHEY, SMNVEV (reference sequence). Losses at the gene ends were 5 bases for V and 3 bases for J; bases not matched to a gene: 7. CDR3 nucleotide sequence: TGTGCCAGCAGTAAAACGGGACAGGGGTTCTACGAGCAGTACTTC. Translating it yields CASSKTGQGFYEQYF.

The V gene is TRBV9, the J gene TRBJ1-2; the D gene is possibly TRBD1 (6 bases). Trimming shortened V by 4 bases and J by 7 bases, and 20 bases separated the two germline ends. The CDR3 extends over 15 amino acids. In germline, CDR1 is SGDLS, CDR2 YYNGEE. CDR3 sequence reads: CASSPGEGGAVGYTF. The CDR3 DNA reads TGTGCCAGCAGCCCAGGGGAGGGGGGAGCGGTTGGCTACACCTTC.